The 25 T cell receptor beta chains given below trace back to one sample, sequenced in a study of neurological immune-mediated disorders. MiXCR, run by TCRdb on the 5' RACE reads, gives a single entry per CDR3 protein. The table shows 87,000 or so distinct CDR3 sequences, with around 3.5% occurring only once. Sequences were obtained from PBMCs. These receptors all come from a woman aged 45-59 years with multiple sclerosis.

Ten or more counts support this clonotype. The J gene is TRBJ2-5, the V gene TRBV6-6; no clear D gene. V was trimmed by 7 bases and J by 5 bases, leaving 8 bases between them. CDR1 and CDR2 (germline): MNHNY, SVGAGI (reference sequence). There are 11 residues in the CDR3. Written as DNA, the CDR3 is TGTGCCAGCATCGACTCGGAGACCCAGTACTTC. Its translation is CASIDSETQYF.

Regarding this clonotype: A much larger clone sits a single nucleotide away, making a read error possible. The chain recombines TRBV20-1 with TRBJ1-2; TRBD1 matches 7 bases. There are 12 residues in the CDR3. The V segment lost 6 bases and the J segment 6 bases; nucleotides outside the gene matches: 7. Germline V gene lookup returns CDR1 DFQATT and CDR2 SNEGSKA (reference sequence). DNA of the CDR3: TGCAGTGCACCAAGGGGGCAGAATGGCTACACCTTC. Translating gives CSAPRGQNGYTF.

The table lists this clonotype with many counts. The rearrangement uses TRBV5-1 and TRBJ2-7; D not resolved. Germline V CDR1 and CDR2: SGHRS, YFSETQ. The V end lost 5 bases, the J end lost 0 bases, and 12 bases lay between the germline ends. The CDR3 consists of 14 residues. The CDR3 DNA reads as TGCGCCAGCAGTGAAGGGCCTAACTCCTACGAGCAGTACTTC. This sequence encodes CASSEGPNSYEQYF.

Many counts were recorded for this clonotype. The V and J genes are TRBV7-9 and TRBJ2-1, with D perhaps matching TRBD1 (6 bases). This CDR3 has 13 residues. CDR1 SEHNR and CDR2 FQNEAQ come from the germline V gene (reference sequence). V dropped 1 base and J dropped 12 bases, with 13 bases sitting between them. CDR3 DNA sequence: TGTGCCAGCAGCTTAGAGTCGGCAGGGGTGCAGTTCTTC. Protein: CASSLESAGVQFF.

Many counts were recorded for this clonotype. This chain joins TRBV4-3 and TRBJ1-2; TRBD1 might be the D (6 bases). V was trimmed by 0 bases and J by 2 bases, leaving 13 bases between them. Germline values: CDR1 LGHNA, CDR2 YSLEER. The length of the CDR3 is 16 residues. The CDR3 region is CASSQDSARGNYGYTF. DNA for the CDR3: TGCGCCAGCAGCCAAGATTCGGCCAGGGGAAACTATGGCTACACCTTC.

This clonotype was recorded at least ten times. This chain uses TRBV7-2 with TRBJ1-1; D remains ambiguous. Germline V lookup: CDR1 SGHTA, CDR2 FQGNSA. The ends were cut back, 1 base at V and 8 bases at J, with 14 bases in the middle. This CDR3 is built from 14 residues. CDR3 sequence reads: CASSLGPRTEEAFF. The CDR3 bases are TGTGCCAGCAGCTTAGGCCCCCGGACGGAGGAAGCTTTCTTT.

This clonotype was picked up a small number of times. This chain links TRBV20-1 with TRBJ1-2; 9 bases are a match to TRBD1. This CDR3 has 13 amino acids. Germline V lookup: CDR1 DFQATT, CDR2 SNEGSKA (reference sequence). The junction had 7 bases not matched to a gene; V was cut back by 7 bases and J by 4 bases. CDR3 sequence: CSGRDRDSYGYTF. The DNA for the CDR3 is TGCAGTGGCCGGGACAGGGATTCCTATGGCTACACCTTC.

This clonotype showed up many times. The J gene is TRBJ2-5, the V gene TRBV5-1, with D possibly TRBD1 on 6 matching bases. Germline V lookup: CDR1 SGHRS, CDR2 YFSETQ. V was shortened by 0 bases and J by 5 bases, with 11 bases between the two germline ends. The CDR3 runs 14 residues. CDR3 nucleotides: TGCGCCAGCAGCTTGGCAGGGGTGATGGAGACCCAGTACTTC. The encoded protein is CASSLAGVMETQYF.

This clonotype was detected many times. The genes are TRBV7-2 and TRBJ2-1; TRBD1 agrees at 9 bases. Per the germline V gene, CDR1 is SGHTA and CDR2 is FQGNSA. The trim removed 1 base at V and 9 bases at J, leaving 4 bases unmatched. The CDR3 contains 14 residues. The CDR3 reads CASSLDRGRSEQFF. Here the CDR3 DNA reads TGTGCCAGCAGCTTAGACAGGGGGCGGAGTGAGCAGTTCTTC.

There are many counts of this clonotype. The V call is TRBV9, the J call TRBJ2-3; D call uncertain. This CDR3 spans 18 amino acids. V lost 4 bases, J lost 0 bases, and 21 bases lay in between. Germline assignment: CDR1 SGDLS and CDR2 YYNGEE. In DNA, the CDR3 is TGTGCCAGCAGCCCAGACGTCACCTTATACACTAGCACAGATACGCAGTATTTT. Amino acid sequence: CASSPDVTLYTSTDTQYF.

This clonotype was recorded many times. The chain has TRBV5-1 and TRBJ2-4; 7 bases line up with TRBD2. Losses at the gene ends were 2 bases for V and 7 bases for J; bases not matched to a gene: 6. CDR3 size: 14 residues. Germline loops: CDR1 SGHRS, CDR2 YFSETQ. In DNA form, the CDR3 reads TGCGCCAGCAGCTTCGGGGGGTTACGGAACATTCAGTACTTC. Amino acids: CASSFGGLRNIQYF.

This clonotype was recorded at least ten times. The chain employs TRBV5-1 and TRBJ1-5; the match to TRBD1 covers 7 bases. After removal of 1 base from V and 7 bases from J, the junction contained 8 bases not matched to a gene. This CDR3 region has 15 residues. In germline, CDR1 is SGHRS, CDR2 YFSETQ. The CDR3 DNA reads as TGCGCCAGCAGCTTGCAGCCTCAGGGGGAGCAGCCCCAGCATTTT. This gives the protein CASSLQPQGEQPQHF.

This clonotype showed up many times. The chain links TRBV9 to TRBJ2-2, with D tentatively TRBD1 or TRBD2 (6 bases each). Trimming left V 0 bases short and J 0 bases short, with 9 bases between. Germline CDR1 is SGDLS and CDR2 is YYNGEE. The CDR3 is 16 amino acids. This CDR3 is CASSVGGGSNTGELFF. CDR3 DNA: TGTGCCAGCAGCGTAGGAGGGGGGTCGAACACCGGGGAGCTGTTTTTT.

This clonotype occurred many times. The chain recombines TRBV20-1 with TRBJ1-1; maybe TRBD1 (6 bases). The CDR3 is made up of 13 amino acids. V was clipped by 1 base and J by 4 bases, with 10 bases between them. Germline-derived CDR1 and CDR2 are DFQATT and SNEGSKA (reference sequence). The CDR3 is CSARAGVATEAFF. The DNA of the CDR3 is TGCAGTGCTAGAGCAGGGGTAGCCACTGAAGCTTTCTTT.

This clonotype has ten or more counts. V and J are TRBV9 and TRBJ2-4, with TRBD1 matching over 9 bases. Germline assignment: CDR1 SGDLS and CDR2 YYNGEE. This CDR3 has 18 amino acids. Trimming removed 0 bases from V and 1 base from J; junction bases left unmatched: 8. CDR3 in amino acids: CASSVEDHRGLAKNIQYF. CDR3 sequence (DNA): TGTGCCAGCAGCGTAGAAGATCACAGGGGGCTTGCCAAAAACATTCAGTACTTC. The variable domain in full, completed from reference TRBV9 and TRBJ2-4, reads DSGVTQTPKHLITATGQRVTLRCSPRSGDLSVYWYQQSLDQGLQFLIQYYNGEERAKGNILERFSAQQFPDLHSELNLSSLELGDSALYFCASSVEDHRGLAKNIQYFGAGTRLSVL.

This clonotype was picked up many times. One end of the junction varies from germline; a read error may be responsible. V usage is TRBV10-3 and J usage is TRBJ2-7; TRBD1 matches 10 bases. Germline CDR1 reads ENHRY; CDR2 reads SYGVKD. CDR3 length: 14 amino acids. The CDR3 DNA reads as TGTGCCATCAAGGGGACAGGGGAGTCCTCCGAGCAGTACTTC. Translating it yields CAIKGTGESSEQYF.

This clonotype was seen ten or more times. The CDR3 region has the DNA TGTGCCAGCTTCCGGGGGTTCACAGATACGCAGTATTTT. The encoded protein is CASFRGFTDTQYF. The chain employs TRBV12-3 or TRBV12-4 and TRBJ2-3; D is perhaps TRBD2 (6 bases). Trimming cost V 8 bases and J 2 bases, with 11 bases left between them. The CDR3 has 13 amino acids.

A remark on this clonotype: This may arise from a read error, as a much more abundant clone is one base away. The V call is TRBV3-1, the J call TRBJ1-2; D unclear. CDR1 and CDR2 from the germline V gene are LGHDT and YNNKEL (reference sequence). The CDR3 extends over 14 amino acids. V was pared by 0 bases and J by 7 bases, with 12 bases between. The DNA of the CDR3 is TGTGCCAGCAGCCAAGATTCCAAAGGCTCTGGCTACACCTTC. Translating it yields CASSQDSKGSGYTF.

There are many counts of this clonotype. The chain links TRBV20-1 to TRBJ1-2; TRBD1 agrees at 11 bases. V trimming: 4 bases; J trimming: 2 bases; junction bases outside the gene matches: 6. CDR1 DFQATT and CDR2 SNEGSKA come from the germline V gene (reference sequence). The CDR3 runs to 15 residues. CDR3 residues: CSAIRTGGLNYGYTF. Written as DNA, the CDR3 is TGCAGTGCTATCAGGACAGGGGGCCTAAACTATGGCTACACCTTC.

This clonotype was recorded many times. The chain employs TRBV5-6 and TRBJ2-7; 10 bases map to TRBD2. This CDR3 contains 15 residues. J lost 1 base, V lost 4 bases, and 5 bases had no gene match. Germline lookup yields CDR1 SGHDT and CDR2 YYEEEE. CDR3 in amino acids: CASSSLAGESYEQYF. The CDR3 region has the DNA TGTGCCAGCAGCAGCCTAGCGGGGGAGTCCTACGAGCAGTACTTC.

There are many counts of this clonotype. The rearrangement links TRBV11-2 to TRBJ2-7; weak D call: TRBD1 (5 bases). The CDR3 is 13 residues long. CDR1 SGHAT and CDR2 FQNNGV come from the germline V gene. V was shortened by 2 bases and J by 3 bases, with 8 bases between the two germline ends. The CDR3 nucleotides read TGTGCCAGCAGCTTATTTAGGGGCTACGAGCAGTACTTC. Residues: CASSLFRGYEQYF. Combining the CDR3 with reference TRBV11-2 and TRBJ2-7 gives the whole variable domain EAGVAQSPRYKIIEKRQSVAFWCNPISGHATLYWYQQILGQGPKLLIQFQNNGVVDDSQLPKDRFSAERLKGVDSTLKIQPAKLEDSAVYLCASSLFRGYEQYFGPGTRLTVT.

This clonotype appeared many times. The chain employs TRBV20-1 and TRBJ2-5; D remains unclear. Trimming shortened V by 1 base and J by 1 base, and 7 bases separated the two germline ends. The CDR3 loop spans 13 amino acids. Germline V gives CDR1 DFQATT, CDR2 SNEGSKA (reference sequence). CDR3 protein: CSARVKGQETQYF. The CDR3 DNA sequence: TGCAGTGCTAGAGTAAAGGGCCAAGAGACCCAGTACTTC.

This clonotype was picked up many times. CDR3 loop: CASRPEDSGANVLTF. The CDR3 nucleotides read TGTGCCAGCAGACCTGAGGATTCTGGGGCCAACGTCCTGACTTTC. The chain employs TRBV12-3 or TRBV12-4 and TRBJ2-6; D uncertain. The CDR3 loop spans 15 amino acids. V gave up 6 bases and J gave up 1 base, with 10 bases separating them.

This clonotype was observed many times. This chain links TRBV12-3 or TRBV12-4 with TRBJ2-3; either TRBD1 or TRBD2 may supply D (5 bases each). Trimming shortened V by 3 bases and J by 12 bases, and 10 bases separated the two germline ends. This CDR3 contains 11 residues. For the CDR3, the DNA is TGTGCCAGCAGTTTGGGGCTAGCTCAGTATTTT. Protein: CASSLGLAQYF.

This clonotype was seen at least ten times. This chain uses TRBV29-1 with TRBJ2-7, with 8 nucleotides matching TRBD1. The trim removed 4 bases at V and 5 bases at J, leaving 10 bases unmatched. Germline CDR1 SQVTM, CDR2 ANQGSEA. The CDR3 runs to 14 residues. In nucleotides, the CDR3 is TGCAGCGTTGTAAAGACAGGGGCGGAAAACGAGCAGTACTTC. Translated, it gives CSVVKTGAENEQYF.